This T cell receptor (beta chain) stems from a study of blood T cell repertoires in COVID-19. Overall study context: PBMCs, B-cell-depleted T cells, or T cells were the source of the cDNA or gDNA that made up the material.

CDR1 is MDHEN and CDR2 is SYDVKM in the germline V gene. Trimming left V 1 base short and J 0 bases short, with 7 bases between. The CDR3 has 15 residues. Original processing notes: Estimated nucleated cell counts came from reference gene primer amplification. Repertoires were generated with immunoSEQ multiplex PCR, while TCRdb's copy carries only in-frame clones and drops some. The V and J calls and clone size were taken over from that table, and D and trimming were inferred from the DNA. The repertoire holds 80,000 to 90,000 clones, with 87% as singletons. The chain links TRBV28 to TRBJ1-5; D is ambiguous. The origin of this receptor is a man aged 60-69 years with acute or convalescent COVID-19. Sample: peripheral blood. The CDR3 sequence: CASSLSGYSNQPQHF. The CDR3 DNA sequence: TGTGCCAGCAGTTTATCAGGCTATAGCAATCAGCCCCAGCATTTT.